This TCR beta chain is drawn from a study of T cells in Graves' hyperthyroidism and ophthalmopathy. Whole-study results and caveats: Among clonotypes expanded in thyroid above 0.001, most were also found in blood.

This CDR3 is 17 amino acids long. Germline V gene sequence: CDR1 ENHRY, CDR2 SYGVKD. The V gene lost 6 bases and the J gene lost 1 base, with 19 bases spanning the gap. Based on clinical symptoms, serum thyroxine and TRAb, thyroid ultrasound and orbital computed tomography, diagnoses were reached. Turning to this clonotype: Its antigen is currently unknown.

The source material, RNA transcripts, was used to amplify TCR beta CDR3 regions. First-round RT-PCR with HTBI primers amplified the TCR CDR3 region. TCRdb redid the calling of the multiplex PCR reads with MiXCR, one entry per CDR3 protein. This table holds roughly 580,000 distinct CDR3 sequences, about 43% found once. The chain links TRBV10-3 to TRBJ1-5, with a possible D match to TRBD1 (5 bases). The specimen sequenced was peripheral blood or thyroid tissue (not recorded which). The TCR sequence derives from a woman younger than 30 with Graves' hyperthyroidism. DNA of the CDR3: TGTGCCATCAGAGATCTTTGGGGGTCGGGAAGCAATCAGCCCCAGCATTTT. This sequence encodes CAIRDLWGSGSNQPQHF.